This T cell receptor beta chain was sequenced during a study of OX40 agonist ivuxolimab in advanced cancers. Study overall: Recorded diagnoses for dose-escalation patients were hepatocellular carcinoma, melanoma, renal cell or head and neck cancer. Prior anti-PD-1, anti-PD-L1 or anti-CTLA-4 therapy did not bar entry, and more than 35% had some. Findings and limits, study-wide: Nonresponders, in some cases, also had low normalized T-cell clonal expansion.

As concerns this clone: The antigen is not known.

CDR3 length: 16 residues. Germline values: CDR1 SNHLY, CDR2 FYNNEI. Trimming cost V 8 bases and J 3 bases, with 19 bases left between them. The data were produced by immunoSEQ multiplex PCR, yet TCRdb's version contains in-frame clones alone and is incomplete. In the table there are tens of thousands of clones, more than 75% of which are singletons. The starting material was CD4+ or CD8+ T cells sorted from blood, obtained in a trial of the OX40 agonist ivuxolimab. The receptor's source is an adult with an advanced solid tumor such as melanoma, head and neck, liver or kidney cancer. The J gene is TRBJ2-2, the V gene TRBV2; perhaps D is TRBD1 or TRBD2 (5 bases each). Here the CDR3 reads CASFLPDWGYTGELFF. In nucleotides, the CDR3 is TGTGCCAGCTTTCTTCCGGACTGGGGGTACACCGGGGAGCTGTTTTTT.